The source of this T cell receptor beta chain is a study of cytomegalovirus exposure and HLA in healthy donors. The germline CDR1 and CDR2 sequences are SGHNT and YYREEE (reference sequence). Trimming took 0 bases from V and 2 from J, leaving 11 bases between them. CDR3 length: 15 residues. PCR involved 60 Vbeta and 13 Jbeta primers. Produced via immunoSEQ multiplex PCR; TCRdb's table is partial and in-frame only. The sample lists 54,000 or so clones; about 73% were seen once. Comments on this clone: The antigen remains unidentified.

Study outcomes and limitations: HLA-A and HLA-B allele assignments for most subjects were reportedly predicted accurately using TCR beta sequences.

The chain has TRBV5-4 and TRBJ1-1; D call uncertain. The sequence came from a woman aged 55 to 70 in good health and CMV-seropositive. The sequencing input was PBMCs. The CDR3 here is CASSLAVFSNTEAFF. DNA for the CDR3: TGTGCCAGCAGCTTGGCAGTATTTAGCAACACTGAAGCTTTCTTT.